This TCR beta chain was sequenced during a study of blood T cell repertoires in COVID-19. Study in general: Italy, Spain and the United States were the sources of the convalescent and acute COVID-19 samples.

Per germline, CDR1 KGHSH and CDR2 LQKENI. Trimming took off 6 bases at V and 9 bases at J, with 15 bases between the two ends. The CDR3 runs 14 residues. As processed by the authors: Nucleated cell number was recorded as an estimate derived from reference gene primer amplification. Assay used: immunoSEQ multiplex PCR; TCRdb lists only in-frame clones, some missing. V and J calls and clone size are given by that table; D and trimming were obtained from the DNA. The table has 70,000 or so clones, over 75% seen once; the top ten hold under 6.5%. The V call is TRBV18, the J call TRBJ1-6, with D possibly matching TRBD1 (6 bases). The origin of this receptor is a woman between 18 and 29 years old with acute or convalescent COVID-19. Source material: peripheral blood. CDR3 amino acids: CASSSEGGTSPLHF. The DNA for the CDR3 is TGTGCCAGCTCCTCGGAAGGGGGTACTTCACCCCTCCACTTT.